This TCR beta chain was observed in a study of control samples from healthy donors and cancer patients. Repertoires were generated with immunoSEQ multiplex PCR, while TCRdb's copy carries only in-frame clones and drops some. The data contain about 150,000 clones, 85% to 95% of them singletons. Per germline, CDR1 SNHLY and CDR2 FYNNEI. This CDR3 comprises 16 residues. The J segment lost 6 bases and the V segment lost 2 bases, leaving 5 bases of the junction unmatched. The TCR sequence derives from a man between 35 and 55 years old in good health. The rearrangement links TRBV2 to TRBJ1-6; 9 bases are shared with TRBD1. Material for sequencing was blood. CDR3 DNA: TGTGCCAGCAGTGAACTAGACAGGGGGTCTAATTCACCCCTCCACTTT. Its protein is CASSELDRGSNSPLHF.